These 16 T cell receptor beta chains originate from one sample sequenced in a study of cytomegalovirus exposure and HLA in healthy donors. Primers included in the PCR were 60 Vbeta and 13 Jbeta primers. Produced via immunoSEQ multiplex PCR; TCRdb's table is partial and in-frame only. The repertoire holds under 150,000 clones, with roughly 9.6% as singletons. The sequenced sample consisted of PBMCs. The source of these receptors is a woman in her forties in good health and CMV-seropositive.

V is TRBV19 and J is TRBJ1-2, with D possibly TRBD1 on 6 matching bases. Trimming stripped 8 bases from V and 1 base from J, with 14 bases between. The V gene's germline CDR1 is LNHDA and CDR2 SQIVND (reference sequence). CDR3 size: 14 residues. The CDR3, as DNA: TGTGCCAGTGGACCACAGGGTATTAACTATGGCTACACCTTC. Its protein product is CASGPQGINYGYTF.

This clone has more than one count but fewer than ten. CDR3 sequence reads: CASSAGQVYQPQHF. CDR3 coding DNA: TGTGCCAGTAGTGCGGGACAGGTTTATCAGCCCCAGCATTTT. The chain combines TRBV19 with TRBJ1-5, with TRBD1 identical over 8 bases. J was trimmed by 5 bases and V by 5 bases; bases with no gene match: 5. The CDR3 totals 14 residues. Looked up from germline, CDR1 is LNHDA and CDR2 is SQIVND (reference sequence).

The chain uses TRBV27 and TRBJ1-2, with 8 bases matching TRBD1. The ends lost 5 bases at V and 3 bases at J; junction bases unmatched: 5. The germline CDR1 and CDR2 sequences are MNHEY and SMNVEV (reference sequence). CDR3 length equals 14 residues. This CDR3 is CASSKTQGDYGYTF. The CDR3 DNA reads TGTGCCAGCAGTAAAACACAGGGGGACTATGGCTACACCTTC.

In its sample, this clone was seen a few times. This rearrangement joins TRBV5-1 to TRBJ2-1, with TRBD1 matching 7 bases. Germline CDR1 reads SGHRS; CDR2 reads YFSETQ. This CDR3 is built from 15 residues. V was pared by 0 bases and J by 9 bases, with 9 bases of the junction left unmatched. The CDR3 DNA sequence: TGCGCCAGCAGCTTGGTGGGGCAGGGGGTCGGTGAGCAGTTCTTC. Translation: CASSLVGQGVGEQFF.

This rearrangement joins TRBV23-1 to TRBJ2-7; 7 bases map to TRBD1. TRBV23-1 is reported as an ORF; its role is uncertain. CDR3 size: 13 residues. J was trimmed by 2 bases and V by 9 bases; bases with no gene match: 7. The CDR3 spells CARGQRIPYEQYF. As DNA, the CDR3 is TGCGCCAGGGGACAGAGAATTCCCTACGAGCAGTACTTC.

This chain links TRBV21-1 with TRBJ1-2. TRBV21-1 is a recognized pseudogene. This CDR3 is 16 amino acids long. CDR3 amino acids: CASSKREWGANYGYTF. The CDR3 region has the DNA TGTGCCAGCAGCAAACGGGAATGGGGAGCTAACTATGGCTACACCTTC.

This clone showed up just a few times. The gene calls are TRBV6-1 and TRBJ2-3, with D perhaps TRBD2 (7 bases). The CDR3 is made up of 16 amino acids. Germline-derived CDR1 and CDR2 are MNHNS and SASEGT. V was clipped by 2 bases and J by 0 bases, with 12 bases between them. CDR3: CASSERGAVSTDTQYF. CDR3 in DNA: TGTGCCAGCAGTGAACGGGGGGCTGTCAGCACAGATACGCAGTATTTT.

This clone has just a few counts. The CDR3 loop reads CASSLWGRGMNTEAFF. The DNA for the CDR3 is TGTGCCAGCAGCTTATGGGGCAGGGGGATGAACACTGAAGCTTTCTTT. The V gene is TRBV7-2, the J gene TRBJ1-1; 7 nucleotides align to TRBD1. Germline lookup yields CDR1 SGHTA and CDR2 FQGNSA. This CDR3 spans 16 amino acids. The J segment lost 0 bases and the V segment lost 2 bases, leaving 6 bases of the junction unmatched.

The chain recombines TRBV5-1 with TRBJ2-5; 10 positions agree with TRBD2. The V segment lost 2 bases and the J segment 0 bases; nucleotides outside the gene matches: 7. Germline V gives CDR1 SGHRS, CDR2 YFSETQ. The CDR3 consists of 17 residues. Written as DNA, the CDR3 is TGCGCCAGCAGCTTAACCGGGACTAGCGAGTACCAAGAGACCCAGTACTTC. Protein sequence: CASSLTGTSEYQETQYF.

The rearrangement links TRBV6-4 to TRBJ2-3, with 8 positions matching TRBD2. This CDR3 spans 15 amino acids. V was clipped by 0 bases and J by 4 bases; unmatched bases: 3. CDR1 is MRHNA, CDR2 SNTAGT, per germline. CDR3 DNA sequence: TGTGCCAGCAGTGACTCAACGGGGGGGGCAGATACGCAGTATTTT. Protein: CASSDSTGGADTQYF.

This rearrangement joins TRBV29-1 to TRBJ2-5, with 7 bases fitting TRBD2. This CDR3 has 14 residues. Germline V gives CDR1 SQVTM, CDR2 ANQGSEA. V lost 3 bases to trimming and J lost 5 bases; unmatched junction nucleotides: 9. DNA for the CDR3: TGCAGCGTTGAGCCTGGGGTGGGGGGGGAGACCCAGTACTTC. This gives the protein CSVEPGVGGETQYF.

The chain carries TRBV4-1 and TRBJ2-7; possibly TRBD1 for D (5 bases). V lost 1 base, J lost 6 bases, and 10 bases lay in between. The CDR3 totals 13 residues. Looked up from germline, CDR1 is MGHRA and CDR2 is YSYEKL. This chain's CDR3 is CASSQVRGPEQYF. CDR3 nucleotide sequence: TGCGCCAGCAGCCAAGTTAGGGGCCCCGAGCAGTACTTC.

The chain links TRBV6-5 to TRBJ2-7; 10 bases line up with TRBD2. The CDR3 has 15 residues. Germline values: CDR1 MNHEY, CDR2 SVGAGI. The J segment lost 6 bases and the V segment lost 2 bases, leaving 7 bases of the junction unmatched. CDR3 loop: CASSYQRGGLGEQYF. The DNA for the CDR3 is TGTGCCAGCAGTTACCAGCGGGGGGGCCTGGGCGAGCAGTACTTC.

This clone turned up a few times. This rearrangement joins TRBV11-2 to TRBJ2-3, with D possibly matching TRBD2 (5 bases). Trimming removed 1 base from V and 6 bases from J, with 11 bases in between. CDR3 size: 14 residues. Germline V CDR1 and CDR2: SGHAT, FQNNGV. The CDR3 DNA follows: TGTGCCAGCAGCTTAGTTCAAGGAGGCGATACGCAGTATTTT. As protein: CASSLVQGGDTQYF.

The chain uses TRBV2 and TRBJ2-5, with 14 bases aligning to TRBD2. The CDR3 runs to 15 residues. The trim removed 4 bases at V and 2 bases at J, leaving 0 bases unmatched. CDR1 and CDR2 from the germline V gene are SNHLY and FYNNEI. Here the CDR3 reads CASSGTSGGQETQYF. CDR3 DNA sequence: TGTGCCAGCAGTGGGACTAGCGGGGGGCAAGAGACCCAGTACTTC.

This clone has more than one count but fewer than ten. The CDR3 nucleotides are TGTGCCAGCTCCATCACGGGACAGGGGGACTATGGCTACACCTTC. It is translated as CASSITGQGDYGYTF. This chain links TRBV19 with TRBJ1-2, with TRBD1 matching 11 bases. The CDR3 loop spans 15 amino acids. Germline CDR1 reads LNHDA; CDR2 reads SQIVND (reference sequence). The ends lost 9 bases at V and 3 bases at J; junction bases unmatched: 9.